This record looks at one T cell receptor (beta chain) sequence and its context. This clone was found a few times. Its antigen is currently not known. Qualities for individual bases were not recorded, and no much larger clone is one base off. The data were taken from a study of cytomegalovirus exposure and HLA in healthy donors (dated by TCRdb to between 2016 and 2019). A note on the overall study: An earlier analysis of some 500 of the donors reported about 290 Gb of sequence data and about 100 million unique TCR beta sequences from about 180 million T cells. A later genetic analysis used genome-wide SNP genotypes for about 65% of the 666 donors, treating that subset as a discovery cohort. The T cell repertoires of around 730 subjects were profiled by immunosequencing and related to cytomegalovirus serostatus. An earlier analysis of roughly 580 of the donors used high-throughput TCR beta sequencing to judge whether each TCR beta V gene segment behaved as functional or pseudogenic. The study combined high-throughput TCR immunosequencing, statistical association of individual TCRs with disease status, and machine learning to predict cytomegalovirus infection status. The later analysis used no new phenotypic data to find candidate immune exposures, relying instead on TCR beta sequences and their occurrence across donors. A later analysis re-examined previously published TCR beta repertoires from 600 to 700 donors and added high-resolution HLA genotyping to investigate patterns of TCR occurrence. Donor age, sex, ethnicity and CMV serostatus were compiled together with the repertoire data. An early release covering roughly 640 HLA-typed donors comprised about 320 gigabases of sequencing data and about 90 million unique TCR sequences. Every discovery cohort repertoire had been produced on one sequencing platform. Roughly 5 DR-DQ haplotypes were handled as single units for association and clustering, since linkage in the cohort was strong. Of the approximately 400 genotyped donors, roughly 80% were placed in the genetic ancestry cluster associated with self-reported Caucasian donors. Class I and class II HLA loci were covered by the typing at four-digit resolution. The study aimed to test whether cataloging public T cell receptors could reveal signatures of past pathogen exposure. In addition to the first cohort of about 650 subjects, a separate validation cohort of around 110 different subjects was used. Among under 450 genotyped donors of the cohort, an average of approximately 240,000 unique TCR beta nucleotide sequences were sequenced per donor, roughly a sixth of them non-productive. The number of donors typed differed by locus, with roughly 620-640 for A, B, C, DRB1 and DQB1, 522 for DQA1, 600 to 610 for DPA1, and roughly 450 for DPB1. The study at large found these results: A later genetic analysis associated a missense DCLRE1C variant with V-gene and J-gene trimming of TCR beta chains, and an independent cohort replicated the association. A total of about 180 TCR beta chains were listed by the study as associated with cytomegalovirus. A later analysis found that HLA-associated TCR beta chains were more clonally expanded and had lower generation probabilities than equally common non-associated chains. A further reported finding was that TCR beta sequences accurately predicted the HLA-A and HLA-B alleles for most subjects in the first cohort. Most TCR sequences were seen in very few donors, while some public TCRs were found in many individuals. A cluster of highly shared sequence variants was judged likely to be a technical artifact of the sequencing pipeline. According to a later analysis, parvovirus B19, influenza, CMV and Epstein-Barr virus appeared linked to several top co-occurrence clusters. The classifier was reported to diagnose cytomegalovirus status with high specificity and sensitivity in both the original and validation cohorts. Because HLA typing was unavailable for some donors at each locus, only the typed subset was used in association tests. Because counts were too low, seventeen rarely observed V segments, including chromosome 9 orphons, were left out of the earlier analysis of approximately 500 of the donors. Broadly in line with IMGT annotations, most TCR beta V segments showed up in productive rearrangements about 90% or about 30% of the time in an earlier analysis of about 500 of the donors. In a later analysis, most CMV-associated TCR beta chains were found to appear HLA-restricted, with HLA associations seemingly driven largely by CMV exposure. Assigning TCR associations to individual alleles was difficult when HLA alleles, especially DR and DQ, strongly co-occurred. A later genetic analysis reported fewer N-insertions in productive TCRs among donors in an Asian-associated ancestry cluster than the roughly 700-donor mean. For the cohort, immune exposure information was limited to CMV serostatus. A few of the identified cytomegalovirus-associated TCR beta chains were confirmed in vitro to be specific for cytomegalovirus antigens. Correlated functional status among segregating V segments might be attributable to linkage disequilibrium, but an unknown experimental factor could not be ruled out. According to a later analysis, TCR association rates differed among HLA loci, with DRB1 alleles showing the most associated TCRs and HLA-C alleles showing the fewest. Sequencing depth was assumed to be roughly uniform across donors in the presence/absence analyses, though that assumption may not hold. In this cohort, only TCR beta chains were sequenced, and detectable features were limited by the absence of alpha or paired-chain data. At a false discovery rate of 0.05, a later analysis linked fewer than 20,000 TCR beta sequences to specific HLA alleles. According to the authors, the approach could potentially be generalized to other disease states and immunological phenotypes.

Libraries came from the immunoSEQ multiplex PCR assay. For the multiplex PCR, a mixture combining 60 forward primers for TCR Vbeta segments and 13 reverse primers for TCR Jbeta segments was used. Amplification of the CDR3 region of rearranged TCR beta genes was performed with a multiplex PCR assay on genomic DNA. The Illumina HiSeq System was used to sequence the amplified TCR beta libraries as 87-base-pair reads. The original pipeline was this. A later analysis counted approximately 76 million unique TCR beta chains across the 550 to 800 repertoires, and some 12 million of these chains were shared by at least two donors. Raw reads were error-corrected and collapsed into unique sequences with a nearest-neighbor algorithm that merged closely related sequences to remove PCR and sequencing errors. V, D and J gene segments were assigned by aligning CDR3 sequences to IMGT reference sequences. For a sequence to be retained, at least a six-nucleotide match to both a V gene segment and a J gene segment was required. Rearrangements were classified as productive when the CDR3 lacked stop codons and remained in frame with V and J, and all other rearrangements were classified as non-productive. CDR3 was defined according to IMGT convention as the region running from the second conserved V-encoded cysteine to the conserved J-encoded phenylalanine. In an earlier analysis of 500 to 650 of the donors, sequences lacking an unambiguous match to a single V gene segment were excluded. An earlier analysis of several hundred of the donors classified V segments as functional when productive rearrangements were above 56.7% and as segregating when the standard deviation between donors was above 5%. To diagnose cytomegalovirus status from the catalog of TCR beta chain sequences, a statistical classification framework was built. In a later analysis, TCR nucleotide sequences were compared against IMGT/GENE-DB human TR gene sequences so that V and J genes could be assigned. The TCRdist pipeline was used in a later analysis to assign CDR3 sequences and most-parsimonious VDJ recombination scenarios. A later analysis defined each TCR beta chain by its CDR3 amino acid sequence plus V-gene family, and excluded reads lacking a unique V-gene family. To address suspected cross-contamination and a sequencing artifact, a later analysis removed a few hundred highly shared, low-generation-probability nucleotide sequences. In a later analysis, a clonal expansion index for each public chain was calculated from normalized within-repertoire ranks of inferred template counts. In a later analysis, generation probabilities were computed using a VDJ recombination model fitted to out-of-frame rearrangements, and the results were checked against IGoR. In a later analysis, hypergeometric tests were used to score TCR-TCR, TCR-HLA and TCR-CMV co-occurrence, with a repertoire-size bias correction applied to TCR pairs. False discovery rates were estimated in a later analysis by permuting HLA or CMV assignments 20 times. In a later analysis, co-occurring TCRs were grouped using DBSCAN, and TCRdist sequence similarity was added for clustering within HLA-allele-positive subsets. For co-occurrence clustering, repertoires with fewer than 30,000 or more than 120,000 public chains were excluded, along with roughly 5 repertoires with anomalous nucleotide sharing. The immuneACCESS repertoire file appears here via TCRdb, limited to in-frame rearrangements. These files lack a portion of the clones; in checked studies, under half of the deficit traces to unresolved V genes, and the cause of the others is not known. The V and J calls and clone size are taken from that table; D and trimming were inferred from the DNA. Across this sample there are 120,000 or so clones, with 55% to 75% seen only once. The top ten hold about 1.6% of the sample.

In total, just over 650 healthy bone marrow donors made up the cohort. Cohort members were all nominally healthy when sampled, although unrecorded immune exposures were likely present. The donor was CMV seropositive and was included in the group of almost 300 seropositive cohort members. Each donor provided a peripheral blood sample, and peripheral blood mononuclear cells were used for TCR beta sequencing. The Qiagen DNeasy Blood Extraction Kit was used to extract genomic DNA from the blood cell samples. The TCR sequence derives from a man in his thirties or forties in good health and CMV-seropositive. Sequencing input: PBMCs.

The bases are TGCGCCAGCAGCCAAGATCCGAAAGCAAAAGCTTTCTTT. It translates to CASSQDPKAKAFF. Recombination joined TRBV4-3 with TRBJ1-1; the D gene is unclear. Per the germline V gene, LGHNA is the CDR1 and YSLEER is the CDR2. The V and J ends are trimmed by 0 bases and 9 bases, leaving 11 bases between them. Including cysteine and phenylalanine, the CDR3 has 13 amino acids. The read is trimmed to its CDR3 DNA, 39 bases read in frame from base 1.